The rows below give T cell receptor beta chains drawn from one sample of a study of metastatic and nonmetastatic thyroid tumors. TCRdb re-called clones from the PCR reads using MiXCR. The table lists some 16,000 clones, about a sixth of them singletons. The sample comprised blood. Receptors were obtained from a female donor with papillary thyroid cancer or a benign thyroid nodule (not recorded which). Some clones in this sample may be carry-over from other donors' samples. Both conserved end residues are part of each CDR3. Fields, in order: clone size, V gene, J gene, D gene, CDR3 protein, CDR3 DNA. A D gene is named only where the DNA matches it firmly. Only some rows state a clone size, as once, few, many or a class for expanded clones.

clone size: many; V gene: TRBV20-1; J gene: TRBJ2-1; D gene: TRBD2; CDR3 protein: CSASGSGRAGNEQFF; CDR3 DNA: TGCAGTGCTAGTGGTAGCGGGAGGGCCGGGAATGAGCAGTTCTTC
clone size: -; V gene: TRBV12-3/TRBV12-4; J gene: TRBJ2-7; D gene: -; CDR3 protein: CASSTGTCANEQYF; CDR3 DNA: TGTGCCAGCAGCACCGGGACATGTGCCAACGAGCAGTACTTC
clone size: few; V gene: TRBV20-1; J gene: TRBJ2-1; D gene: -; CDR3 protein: CSARGGSYNEQFF; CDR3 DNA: TGCAGTGCCAGGGGGGGCTCCTACAATGAGCAGTTCTTC
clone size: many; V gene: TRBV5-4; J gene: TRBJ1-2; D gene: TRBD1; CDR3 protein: CASSLSQGEYYGYTF; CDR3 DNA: TGTGCCAGCAGCTTATCACAGGGGGAATACTATGGCTACACCTTC
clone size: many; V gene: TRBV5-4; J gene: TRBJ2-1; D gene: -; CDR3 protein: CASSLMGSGDNEQFF; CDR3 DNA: TGTGCCAGCAGCTTGATGGGGAGCGGCGACAATGAGCAGTTCTTC
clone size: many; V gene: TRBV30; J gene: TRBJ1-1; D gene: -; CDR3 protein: CAWGGRFGTEAFF; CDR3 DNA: TGTGCCTGGGGGGGGCGGTTCGGCACTGAAGCTTTCTTT
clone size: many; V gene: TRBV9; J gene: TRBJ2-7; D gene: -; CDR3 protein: CASSVDEGTGYEQYF; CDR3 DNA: TGTGCCAGCAGCGTAGACGAGGGGACGGGCTACGAGCAGTACTTC
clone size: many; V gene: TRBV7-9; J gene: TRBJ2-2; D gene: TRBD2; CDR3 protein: CASSWTSDGGELFF; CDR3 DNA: TGTGCCAGCAGCTGGACTAGCGATGGCGGGGAGCTGTTTTTT
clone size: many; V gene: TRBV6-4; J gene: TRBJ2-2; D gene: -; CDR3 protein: CASSPTTNTGELFF; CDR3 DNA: TGTGCCAGCAGCCCAACAACGAACACCGGGGAGCTGTTTTTT
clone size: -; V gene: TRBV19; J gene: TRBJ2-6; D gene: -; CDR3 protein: CASRWRHSGANVLTF; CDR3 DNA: TGTGCCAGTAGGTGGCGTCACTCTGGGGCCAACGTCCTGACTTTC
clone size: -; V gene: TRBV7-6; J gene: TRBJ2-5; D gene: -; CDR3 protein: CASSLLLVGSQGVGETQYF; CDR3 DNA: TGTGCCAGCAGCCTATTATTAGTCGGGAGCCAGGGGGTAGGAGAGACCCAGTACTTC
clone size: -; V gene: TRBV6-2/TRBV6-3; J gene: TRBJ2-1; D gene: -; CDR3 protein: CASRAGSYNEKFF; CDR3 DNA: TGTGCCAGCAGGGCTGGATCCTACAATGAGAAGTTCTTC
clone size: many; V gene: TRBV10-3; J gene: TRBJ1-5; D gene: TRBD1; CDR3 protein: CAIRSGQGTYQPQHF; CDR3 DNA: TGTGCCATCAGATCAGGACAGGGGACTTATCAGCCCCAGCATTTT
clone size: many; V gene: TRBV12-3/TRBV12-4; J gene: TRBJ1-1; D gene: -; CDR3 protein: CASSAIPGPHTEAFF; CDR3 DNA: TGTGCCAGCAGTGCCATTCCCGGGCCACATACTGAAGCTTTCTTT
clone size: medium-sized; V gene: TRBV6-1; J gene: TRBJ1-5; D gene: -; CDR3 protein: CASSRDQPQHF; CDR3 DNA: TGTGCCAGCAGTAGAGACCAGCCCCAGCATTTT
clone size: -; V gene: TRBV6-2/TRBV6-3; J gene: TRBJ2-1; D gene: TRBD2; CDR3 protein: CASSWTSGDYNEQFF; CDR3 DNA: TGTGCCAGCAGTTGGACTAGCGGGGATTACAATGAGCAGTTCTTC
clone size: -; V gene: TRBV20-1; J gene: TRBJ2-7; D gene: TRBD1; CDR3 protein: CSAKGADNSYEQYF; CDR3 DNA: TGCAGCGCAAAGGGGGCGGATAACTCCTACGAGCAGTACTTC
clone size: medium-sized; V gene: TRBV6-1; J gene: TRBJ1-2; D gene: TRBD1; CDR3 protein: CASRTGAGRYGYTF; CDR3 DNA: TGTGCCAGCAGGACAGGGGCAGGGCGATATGGCTACACCTTC
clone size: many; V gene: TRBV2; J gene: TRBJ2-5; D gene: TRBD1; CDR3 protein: CANGQGQETQYF; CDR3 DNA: TGTGCCAACGGACAGGGGCAAGAGACCCAGTACTTC
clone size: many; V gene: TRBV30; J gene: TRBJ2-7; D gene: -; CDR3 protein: CAWGVSYEQYF; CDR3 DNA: TGTGCCTGGGGAGTCTCCTACGAGCAGTACTTC
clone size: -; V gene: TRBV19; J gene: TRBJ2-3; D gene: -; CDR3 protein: CASSMEISSTDTQYF; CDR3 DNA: TGTGCCAGTAGTATGGAAATATCTAGCACAGATACGCAGTATTTT
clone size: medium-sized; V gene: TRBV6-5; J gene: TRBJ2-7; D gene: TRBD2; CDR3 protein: CASSYISVGAGGYEQYF; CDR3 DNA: TGTGCCAGCAGCTACATCTCGGTGGGGGCGGGGGGCTACGAGCAGTACTTC
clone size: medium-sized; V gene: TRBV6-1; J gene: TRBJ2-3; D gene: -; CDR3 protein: CASSSGQTSTDTQYF; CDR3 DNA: TGTGCCAGCAGTTCGGGCCAGACTAGCACAGATACGCAGTATTTT
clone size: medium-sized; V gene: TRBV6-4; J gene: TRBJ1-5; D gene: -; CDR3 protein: CASSDAGGTQPQHF; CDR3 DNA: TGTGCCAGCAGTGACGCGGGAGGGACTCAGCCCCAGCATTTT
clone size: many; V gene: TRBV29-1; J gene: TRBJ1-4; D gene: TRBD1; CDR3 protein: CSVEARDRDEKLFF; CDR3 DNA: TGCAGCGTTGAAGCTCGGGACAGGGATGAAAAACTGTTTTTT
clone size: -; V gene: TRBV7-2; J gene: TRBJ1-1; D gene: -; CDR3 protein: CANSLGRVNTEAFF; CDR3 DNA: TGTGCCAACAGCTTAGGTAGGGTGAACACTGAAGCTTTCTTT
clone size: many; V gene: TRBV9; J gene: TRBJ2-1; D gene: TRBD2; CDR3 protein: CASSVGGLAGGEQFF; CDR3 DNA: TGTGCCAGCAGCGTAGGGGGACTAGCGGGAGGGGAGCAGTTCTTC
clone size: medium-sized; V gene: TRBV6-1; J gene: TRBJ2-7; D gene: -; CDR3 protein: CASWKAGEQYF; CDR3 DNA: TGTGCCAGCTGGAAAGCTGGGGAGCAGTACTTC
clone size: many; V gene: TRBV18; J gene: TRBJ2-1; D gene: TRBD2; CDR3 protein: CASSPPTSGRAKFF; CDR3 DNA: TGTGCCAGCTCACCACCGACTAGCGGGAGGGCCAAGTTCTTC
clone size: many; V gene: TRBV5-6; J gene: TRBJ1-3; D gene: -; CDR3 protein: CASSLGPGSGNTIYF; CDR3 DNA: TGTGCCAGCAGCTTGGGCCCAGGCTCTGGAAACACCATATATTTT
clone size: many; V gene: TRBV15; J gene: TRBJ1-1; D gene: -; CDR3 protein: CATSRGSGRNTEAFF; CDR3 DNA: TGTGCCACCAGCAGAGGTTCAGGCCGCAACACTGAAGCTTTCTTT
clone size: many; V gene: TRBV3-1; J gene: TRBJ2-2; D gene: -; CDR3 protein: CASSQTDTGELFF; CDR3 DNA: TGTGCCAGCAGCCAAACAGACACCGGGGAGCTGTTTTTT
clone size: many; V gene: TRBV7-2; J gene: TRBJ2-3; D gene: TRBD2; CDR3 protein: CASSIPGTSGGQYF; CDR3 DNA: TGTGCCAGCAGCATACCCGGGACTAGCGGGGGGCAGTATTTT
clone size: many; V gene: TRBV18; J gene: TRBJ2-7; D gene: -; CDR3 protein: CASSPERSSYEQYF; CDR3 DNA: TGTGCCAGCTCACCAGAACGGAGCTCCTACGAGCAGTACTTC
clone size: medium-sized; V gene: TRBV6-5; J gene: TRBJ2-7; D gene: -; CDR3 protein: CASSYSGRGQGDYEQYF; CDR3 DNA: TGTGCCAGCAGTTACTCGGGGCGGGGTCAGGGGGACTACGAGCAGTACTTC
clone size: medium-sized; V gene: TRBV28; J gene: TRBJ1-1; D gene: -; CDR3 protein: CASSLGYRRNTEAFF; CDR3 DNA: TGTGCCAGCAGTTTAGGGTACAGAAGGAACACTGAAGCTTTCTTT
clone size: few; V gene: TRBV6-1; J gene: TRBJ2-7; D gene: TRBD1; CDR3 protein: CASSELRDSLYF; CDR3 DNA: TGTGCCAGCAGTGAATTAAGGGACAGCCTGTACTTC
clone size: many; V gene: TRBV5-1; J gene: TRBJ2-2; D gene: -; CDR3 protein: CASSGISGPETGELFF; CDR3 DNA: TGCGCCAGCAGCGGTATATCGGGACCAGAGACCGGGGAGCTGTTTTTT
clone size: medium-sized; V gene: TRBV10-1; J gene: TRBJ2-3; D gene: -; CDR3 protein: CAITRTHTSTDTQYF; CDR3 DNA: TGCGCCATCACCCGGACTCATACTAGCACAGATACGCAGTATTTT
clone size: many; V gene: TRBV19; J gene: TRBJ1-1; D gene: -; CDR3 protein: CASTPGLATEAFF; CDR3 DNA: TGTGCCAGTACCCCCGGATTAGCCACTGAAGCTTTCTTT
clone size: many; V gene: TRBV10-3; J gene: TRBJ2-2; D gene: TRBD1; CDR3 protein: CAIGTVSNTGELFF; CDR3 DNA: TGTGCCATCGGGACAGTTTCGAACACCGGGGAGCTGTTTTTT
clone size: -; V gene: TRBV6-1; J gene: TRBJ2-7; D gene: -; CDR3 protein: CASSGTLAVYEQYF; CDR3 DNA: TGTGCCAGCAGTGGGACGCTGGCTGTCTACGAGCAGTACTTC
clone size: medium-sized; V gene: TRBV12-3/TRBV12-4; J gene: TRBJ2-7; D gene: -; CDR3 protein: CASSLSRGAGEYF; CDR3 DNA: TGTGCCAGCAGTTTGTCAAGGGGGGCAGGGGAGTACTTC
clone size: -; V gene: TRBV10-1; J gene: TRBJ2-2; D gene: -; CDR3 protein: CASRPGQSTCELFF; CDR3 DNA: TGCGCCAGCAGGCCGGGACAAAGCACCTGCGAGCTGTTTTTT
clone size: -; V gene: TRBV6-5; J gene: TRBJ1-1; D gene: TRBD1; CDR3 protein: CASSYRGQGGSAFF; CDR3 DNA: TGTGCCAGCAGTTACCGAGGACAGGGTGGTTCAGCTTTCTTT
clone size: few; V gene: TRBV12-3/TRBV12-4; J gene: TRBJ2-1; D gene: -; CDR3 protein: CDSSALNEQVF; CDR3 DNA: TGTGACAGCAGTGCCCTTAATGAGCAGGTCTTC
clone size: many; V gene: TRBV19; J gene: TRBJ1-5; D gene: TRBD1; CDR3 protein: CASRGQGLAPQHF; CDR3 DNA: TGTGCCAGTAGAGGACAGGGATTGGCGCCCCAGCATTTT
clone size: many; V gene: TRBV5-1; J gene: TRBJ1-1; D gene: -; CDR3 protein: CASGLDGAQNTEAFF; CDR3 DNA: TGCGCCAGCGGTTTGGACGGAGCCCAGAACACTGAAGCTTTCTTT
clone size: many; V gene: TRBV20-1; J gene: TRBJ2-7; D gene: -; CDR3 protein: CSARDLSSSSYEQYF; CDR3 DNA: TGCAGTGCTAGAGATCTCAGTTCCAGCTCCTACGAGCAGTACTTC
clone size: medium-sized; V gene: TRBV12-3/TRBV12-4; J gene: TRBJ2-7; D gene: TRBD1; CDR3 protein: CASSSGTEIYEQYF; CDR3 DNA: TGTGCCAGCAGTTCAGGGACAGAGATCTACGAGCAGTACTTC
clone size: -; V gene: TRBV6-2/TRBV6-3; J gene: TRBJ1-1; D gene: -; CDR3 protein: CASSYWGGGTEAFF; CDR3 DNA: TGTGCCAGCAGTTACTGGGGGGGTGGGACTGAAGCTTTCTTT
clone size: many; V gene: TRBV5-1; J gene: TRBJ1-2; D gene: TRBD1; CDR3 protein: CASSPDQLTGGGGYTF; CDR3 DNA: TGCGCCAGCAGCCCAGACCAACTGACAGGGGGGGGTGGCTACACCTTC
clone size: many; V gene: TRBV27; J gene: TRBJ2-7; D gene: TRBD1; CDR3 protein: CASSSIPRQGNYEQYF; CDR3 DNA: TGTGCCAGCAGCTCCATCCCCCGACAGGGTAACTACGAGCAGTACTTC
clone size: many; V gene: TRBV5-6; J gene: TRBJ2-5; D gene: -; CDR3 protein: CASSLGAGETQYF; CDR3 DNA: TGTGCCAGCAGCTTGGGGGCGGGGGAGACCCAGTACTTC
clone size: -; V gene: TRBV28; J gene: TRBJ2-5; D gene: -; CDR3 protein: CASSLYRKETQYF; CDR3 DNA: TGTGCGAGCAGTTTGTACAGGAAAGAGACACAGTACTTC